The 18 T cell receptor beta chains in this list originate from one sample, sequenced in a study of T cell responses to AZD1222 COVID-19 vaccine. The repertoire was sequenced with immunoSEQ multiplex PCR; TCRdb's copy has only in-frame clones and lacks some. This table holds 150,000 or so clones, about 90% found once. Here the sequenced sample was peripheral blood, taken on day 0 of AZD1222 vaccination. The receptors derive from an adult in good health.

The V and J genes are TRBV3-1 (or the pseudogene TRBV3-2) and TRBJ1-2; TRBD1 might be the D (5 bases). Germline CDR1 and CDR2: LGHDT and YNNKEL (reference sequence). The V and J ends lost 0 bases and 7 bases respectively, with 9 bases between them. The CDR3 length is 13 residues. The CDR3 nucleotides are TGTGCCAGCAGCCAAGACGCAAGGGGTGGCTACACCTTC. This gives the protein CASSQDARGGYTF.

This chain joins TRBV28 and TRBJ1-3, with unresolved D. V shed 1 base and J shed 4 bases, with 2 bases lying between them. Germline V CDR1 and CDR2: MDHEN, SYDVKM. This CDR3 has 12 residues. In nucleotides, the CDR3 is TGTGCCAGCAGTTTATTGGGAAACACCATATATTTT. It is translated as CASSLLGNTIYF.

The chain has TRBV30 and TRBJ1-1; 7 positions agree with TRBD1. CDR3 length equals 13 residues. With 4 bases clipped from V and 0 bases from J, the junction kept 2 bases outside the gene matches. Looked up from germline, CDR1 is GTSNPN and CDR2 is SVGIG (reference sequence). The CDR3 spells CAWTGQLNTEAFF. In DNA, the CDR3 is TGTGCCTGGACGGGACAGTTGAACACTGAAGCTTTCTTT.

This clone was picked up one time. The chain carries TRBV27 and TRBJ2-7; TRBD1 or TRBD2 may be the D gene (5 bases each). This CDR3 spans 14 amino acids. V was clipped by 3 bases and J by 4 bases, with 13 bases between them. Germline-derived CDR1 and CDR2 are MNHEY and SMNVEV (reference sequence). CDR3 DNA sequence: TGTGCCAGCAGTTTTGGGCCAGGGACGTACGAGCAGTACTTC. Translating gives CASSFGPGTYEQYF.

The J gene is TRBJ2-2, the V gene TRBV27, with 8 bases identical to TRBD2. The junction had 4 bases not matched to a gene; V was cut back by 6 bases and J by 7 bases. This CDR3 spans 13 amino acids. From germline, CDR1 is MNHEY and CDR2 SMNVEV (reference sequence). CDR3 amino acids: CASRREVFGELFF. The CDR3 nucleotides are TGTGCCAGCAGGCGGGAGGTCTTCGGGGAGCTGTTTTTT.

The chain recombines TRBV5-1 with TRBJ2-7; 13 bases agree with TRBD2. The CDR3 sequence is 15 residues long. V lost 7 bases to trimming and J lost 0 bases; unmatched junction nucleotides: 4. Germline V gives CDR1 SGHRS, CDR2 YFSETQ. This CDR3 reads CASGRLAGGSYEQYF. The CDR3 nucleotides are TGCGCCAGCGGCAGACTAGCGGGAGGCTCCTACGAGCAGTACTTC.

The table lists this clone with a count of one. This rearrangement joins TRBV29-1 to TRBJ1-2, with D possibly being TRBD1 (5 bases). The V end lost 0 bases, the J end lost 8 bases, and 19 bases lay between the germline ends. The CDR3 has 15 amino acids. Germline-derived CDR1 and CDR2 are SQVTM and ANQGSEA. The CDR3 protein is CSVEDAAGPKFGYTF. The CDR3 nucleotides read TGCAGCGTTGAAGATGCTGCAGGGCCTAAGTTCGGCTACACCTTC.

The chain carries TRBV4-3 and TRBJ1-2, with 11 bases identical to TRBD1. J lost 3 bases, V lost 4 bases, and 1 base had no gene match. This CDR3 has 14 amino acids. The germline V gene has CDR1 LGHNA and CDR2 YSLEER. The CDR3 spells CASSRTGGHYGYTF. The CDR3 nucleotides read TGCGCCAGCAGCCGGACAGGGGGCCACTATGGCTACACCTTC.

The rearrangement joins TRBV19 to TRBJ1-6; D not certain. Germline V lookup: CDR1 LNHDA, CDR2 SQIVND (reference sequence). With 3 bases removed from V and 7 bases from J, the gap between germline ends came to 10 bases. CDR3 size: 14 residues. CDR3 amino acids: CASSIRPRNSPLHF. The CDR3 DNA is TGTGCCAGTAGTATCCGACCGCGCAATTCACCCCTCCACTTT.

The rearrangement joins TRBV14 to TRBJ1-3; no firm D call. The V end was cut by 4 bases, the J end by 0 bases, with 10 bases between. CDR1 SGHDN and CDR2 FVKESK come from the germline V gene. This CDR3 is 15 amino acids long. CDR3 DNA sequence: TGTGCCAGCAGCCTCGGAGGTGGCTCTGGAAACACCATATATTTT. It encodes CASSLGGGSGNTIYF.

This sequence joins TRBV19 and TRBJ2-7; TRBD1 might be the D (5 bases). Trimming left V 8 bases short and J 5 bases short, with 19 bases between. The V gene's germline CDR1 is LNHDA and CDR2 SQIVND (reference sequence). The CDR3 length is 14 residues. CDR3 loop: CASADRGIFDEQYF. DNA for the CDR3: TGTGCCAGTGCCGACAGAGGCATTTTCGACGAGCAGTACTTC.

The chain employs TRBV6-5 and TRBJ2-1; no reliable D call. This CDR3 is built from 16 residues. Trimming stripped 0 bases from V and 3 bases from J, with 12 bases between. In germline, CDR1 is MNHEY, CDR2 SVGAGI. CDR3 nucleotide sequence: TGTGCCAGCAGTTACTCAGTGGCACCCTACTACAATGAGCAGTTCTTC. This gives the protein CASSYSVAPYYNEQFF.

This sequence joins TRBV24-1 and TRBJ2-3; 8 nucleotides match TRBD2. Germline CDR1 is KGHDR and CDR2 is SFDVKD. This CDR3 region has 16 residues. With 3 bases clipped from V and 0 bases from J, the junction kept 4 bases outside the gene matches. CDR3 sequence reads: CATSDTTSASTDTQYF. DNA for the CDR3: TGTGCCACCAGTGATACGACTAGCGCGAGCACAGATACGCAGTATTTT.

J is TRBJ2-7 and V is TRBV5-1, with D perhaps given as TRBD1 or TRBD2 (5 bases each). This CDR3 region has 15 residues. The germline gives CDR1 SGHRS, CDR2 YFSETQ. With 2 bases removed from V and 2 bases from J, the gap between germline ends came to 14 bases. The CDR3 here is CASSFGAGTTYEQYF. In DNA, the CDR3 is TGCGCCAGCAGCTTTGGGGCGGGTACTACCTACGAGCAGTACTTC.

This chain links TRBV6-5 with TRBJ1-2; 7 positions agree with TRBD1. CDR3 length equals 14 residues. V lost 2 bases, J lost 7 bases, and 7 bases stayed unmatched. Germline CDR1 and CDR2: MNHEY and SVGAGI. The CDR3 loop is CASSYRTGVGGYTF. CDR3 nucleotides: TGTGCCAGCAGTTACCGCACAGGGGTAGGTGGCTACACCTTC.

This rearrangement joins TRBV7-6 to TRBJ2-1; perhaps TRBD2 as D (5 bases). The V gene's germline CDR1 is SGHVS and CDR2 FNYEAQ. V was pared by 5 bases and J by 1 base, with 15 bases between. CDR3 size: 16 residues. In nucleotides, the CDR3 is TGTGCCAGCAGCCTCGAGGGAGTCGGGTCCTACAATGAGCAGTTCTTC. It specifies CASSLEGVGSYNEQFF.

The chain is built from TRBV10-1 and TRBJ2-1, with 8 bases identical to TRBD2. After removal of 1 base from V and 5 bases from J, the junction contained 4 bases not matched to a gene. The CDR3 is made up of 15 amino acids. Germline V gives CDR1 WNHNN, CDR2 SYGVQD (reference sequence). The CDR3: CASSEFSGENNEQFF. The CDR3 DNA follows: TGCGCCAGCAGTGAGTTTAGCGGGGAGAACAATGAGCAGTTCTTC.

The chain recombines TRBV7-9 with TRBJ2-7, with TRBD1 matching over 10 bases. Germline values: CDR1 SEHNR, CDR2 FQNEAQ (reference sequence). Trimming removed 7 bases from V and 2 bases from J; junction bases left unmatched: 17. The CDR3 covers 18 residues. The CDR3 reads CASTRTGGGTAVPYEQYF. Written as DNA, the CDR3 is TGTGCCAGCACCCGGACAGGGGGTGGGACTGCCGTTCCCTACGAGCAGTACTTC.